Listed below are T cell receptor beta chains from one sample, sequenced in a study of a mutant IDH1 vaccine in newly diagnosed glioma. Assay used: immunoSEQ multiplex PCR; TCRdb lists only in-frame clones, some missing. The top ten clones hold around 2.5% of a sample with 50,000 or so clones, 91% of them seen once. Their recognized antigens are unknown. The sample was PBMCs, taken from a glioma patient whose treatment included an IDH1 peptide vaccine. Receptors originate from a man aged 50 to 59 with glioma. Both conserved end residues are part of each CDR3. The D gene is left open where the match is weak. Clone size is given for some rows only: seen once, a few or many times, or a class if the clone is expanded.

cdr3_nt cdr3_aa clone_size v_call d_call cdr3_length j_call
TGTGCCAGCAGTTCGGGGACAGGGCTCTATGGCTACACCTTC CASSSGTGLYGYTF . TRBV28 TRBD1 14 TRBJ1-2
TGTGCCAGCAGCTTAAAGTTGGGACTTACCGAAGCTTTCTTT CASSLKLGLTEAFF . TRBV7-2 . 14 TRBJ1-1
TGCGCCAGCAGCTTGTGGGAAGAGACGAAAGAGACCCAGTACTTC CASSLWEETKETQYF . TRBV5-1 . 15 TRBJ2-5
TGCGCCAGCAGCCACAGCGGCCTAGGAACCTACGAGCAGTACTTC CASSHSGLGTYEQYF once TRBV4-1 . 15 TRBJ2-7
TGTGCCAGCAGCTCAAGGATTGCCCCCTACGAGCAGTACTTC CASSSRIAPYEQYF once TRBV11-3 . 14 TRBJ2-7
TGTGCCAGCAGTCCGACAGGGTCGGGCAATGAGCAGTTCTTC CASSPTGSGNEQFF . TRBV6-5 TRBD1 14 TRBJ2-1
TGTGCCAGCAGCTTTGGGGCTAGCGGGGGCGAGCAGTACTTC CASSFGASGGEQYF . TRBV7-2 TRBD2 14 TRBJ2-7
TGTGCCAGCAGCTTCAACAGGAACACTGAAGCTTTCTTT CASSFNRNTEAFF . TRBV7-8 . 13 TRBJ1-1
TGTGCCAGCAGCCGGGACAGGGCCGCCTACAATGAGCAGTTCTTC CASSRDRAAYNEQFF . TRBV5-8 TRBD1 15 TRBJ2-1
TGTGCCAGCAGAGGAGGACAGGGGATATATGGCTACACCTTC CASRGGQGIYGYTF few TRBV2 TRBD1 14 TRBJ1-2
TGTGCCAGTAGTATAGAACAGGGGGCGTCTTTCTACGAGCAGTACTTC CASSIEQGASFYEQYF . TRBV19 TRBD1 16 TRBJ2-7
TGTGCCAGCAGCTTGTACGGGTGGGGTCAGCCCCAGCATTTT CASSLYGWGQPQHF . TRBV7-6 . 14 TRBJ1-5
TGCGCCAGCAGCTTCCCCTGGGTCCCTTCCGCGGGACAGGGGGAGTACGAGCAGTACTTC CASSFPWVPSAGQGEYEQYF . TRBV5-1 TRBD1 20 TRBJ2-7
TGTGCCAGCAGTTCCTCCAAGGACGAGCAGTACTTC CASSSSKDEQYF . TRBV6-7 . 12 TRBJ2-7
TGTGCCAGCAGCCCCCCGGGGGGCTCCCGAGAGACCCAGTACTTC CASSPPGGSRETQYF . TRBV7-2 . 15 TRBJ2-5
TGTGCCAGCCTCAACCAGGGTAGGAACACTGAAGCTTTCTTT CASLNQGRNTEAFF . TRBV19 . 14 TRBJ1-1
TGTGCCAGCACGGACACAGATACGCAGTATTTT CASTDTDTQYF . TRBV28 . 11 TRBJ2-3
TGCGCCAGCAGTGTTCAGTGGGGCAAGTCTAGTCAGCCCCAGCATTTT CASSVQWGKSSQPQHF . TRBV10-2 . 16 TRBJ1-5
TGTGCCAGCAGCCGAGGGCCCAGCAGCCAAGAGACCCAGTACTTC CASSRGPSSQETQYF once TRBV6-1 . 15 TRBJ2-5
TGTGCCAGCAGTGAGGGTTACAATGAGCAGTTCTTC CASSEGYNEQFF . TRBV6-5 . 12 TRBJ2-1
TGCGCCAGCAGTGATAGTAGGTTTAGCAATCAGCCCCAGCATTTT CASSDSRFSNQPQHF . TRBV10-2 . 15 TRBJ1-5
TGTGCCAGCAGCGCCACGGGGGCCGGTATCTACGAGCAGTACTTC CASSATGAGIYEQYF . TRBV28 . 15 TRBJ2-7
TGTGCCAGTAGACACAGGGGGGGTACCGGGGAGCTGTTTTTT CASRHRGGTGELFF . TRBV19 . 14 TRBJ2-2
TGCGCCAGCAGCAGGAATCAAGAGACCCAGTACTTC CASSRNQETQYF . TRBV5-1 . 12 TRBJ2-5
TGTGCCAGCAGCCCTGGATCCCTCAGGGGGCAAAACACTGAAGCTTTCTTT CASSPGSLRGQNTEAFF . TRBV4-2 TRBD1 17 TRBJ1-1
TGTGCCAGTAGTATCCAGGGGGCTACGGCTTTCTTT CASSIQGATAFF once TRBV19 TRBD1 12 TRBJ1-1
TGTGCCAGCTCACCCTCGGGGGAGGGGGCTCTAGCTTTCTTT CASSPSGEGALAFF . TRBV18 TRBD1 14 TRBJ1-1
TGTGCCAGTAGTATTAGCGGCGGCGGCATGAATGAGCAGTTCTTC CASSISGGGMNEQFF . TRBV19 . 15 TRBJ2-1
TGTGCTAGTGCTCTCTCCACTACGGGTGGCTACACCTTC CASALSTTGGYTF . TRBV12-5 . 13 TRBJ1-2
TGTGCCAGCAGCGAGACGGGGTTCACTGAAGCTTTCTTT CASSETGFTEAFF once TRBV11-3 . 13 TRBJ1-1
TGTGCCAGCAGTGAATTTGGGTTAGGTACGCAGTATTTT CASSEFGLGTQYF . TRBV6-1 . 13 TRBJ2-3
TGTGCCAGCAGTTTATCGCGGAAGCATGAGCAGTTCTTC CASSLSRKHEQFF . TRBV27 . 13 TRBJ2-1
TGCAGCGTGACTAGCGGGGAGGAGACCCAGTACTTC CSVTSGEETQYF . TRBV29-1 TRBD2 12 TRBJ2-5
TGCGCCAGCAGCTTGGACACCCCGAGCTCTGGAAACACCATATATTTT CASSLDTPSSGNTIYF . TRBV5-1 . 16 TRBJ1-3
TGTGCCAGCAGTCTAGGGCCAAGAAACACCATATATTTT CASSLGPRNTIYF . TRBV27 . 13 TRBJ1-3
TGTGCCAGCGGGGGGAACTATGGCTACACCTTC CASGGNYGYTF once TRBV5-6 . 11 TRBJ1-2
TGTGCCAGCAGCTTAAGGTCCAGCACAGATACGCAGTATTTT CASSLRSSTDTQYF . TRBV7-2 . 14 TRBJ2-3
TGTGCCAGCAGCCCATGGGGGGGGACTAGCACAGATACGCAGTATTTT CASSPWGGTSTDTQYF once TRBV7-2 TRBD2 16 TRBJ2-3
TGTGCCAGCAGCGTTGGACAGAAAGAGACCCAGTACTTC CASSVGQKETQYF . TRBV9 . 13 TRBJ2-5
TGTGCCAGCAGCTTGACAGGGGTCTACGAGCAGTACTTC CASSLTGVYEQYF . TRBV5-5 TRBD1 13 TRBJ2-7
TGCGCCAGCGGCCAAGACTATGGCTACACCTTC CASGQDYGYTF . TRBV5-1 . 11 TRBJ1-2
TGTGCCAGCCACCGGGGGGGCACAGATACGCAGTATTTT CASHRGGTDTQYF . TRBV6-5 TRBD2 13 TRBJ2-3
TGTGCCAGCAGCTGGGGGGGTGCGGGGGAGGCTGGGGCCAACGTCCTGACTTTC CASSWGGAGEAGANVLTF . TRBV5-4 TRBD2 18 TRBJ2-6
TGTGCCAGCAGCTCAAAAGGGGGGGGCAGGGAGGGCACTGAAGCTTTCTTT CASSSKGGGREGTEAFF once TRBV7-8 . 17 TRBJ1-1
TGTGCCAGCTCACACCGACAGGGGGCGGACACCGGGGAGCTGTTTTTT CASSHRQGADTGELFF . TRBV18 TRBD1 16 TRBJ2-2
TGTGCCAGCAGTTTGGACTCCCGGCAGCCCCAGCATTTT CASSLDSRQPQHF once TRBV27 . 13 TRBJ1-5
TGTGCCAGCAGCTTAACAGTGGCGATCACTAACTATGGCTACACCTTC CASSLTVAITNYGYTF once TRBV7-2 . 16 TRBJ1-2
TGCGCCAGCAGCTTGGAGGGGAGGCGCGAAGCTTTCTTT CASSLEGRREAFF . TRBV5-1 . 13 TRBJ1-1
TGTGCCACCAGCAGAGATCCGGGGACCGGGACACCCCAGTACTTC CATSRDPGTGTPQYF . TRBV15 . 15 TRBJ2-7
TGCAGCGTTGGGACTAGCGCGGCAGATACGCAGTATTTT CSVGTSAADTQYF . TRBV29-1 TRBD2 13 TRBJ2-3
TGTGCCAGCAGTGACCCACCCGGCTACACCTTC CASSDPPGYTF . TRBV25-1 . 11 TRBJ1-2
TGTGCCAGCAGTGTAGCGGGTTTCAATCAGCCCCAGCATTTT CASSVAGFNQPQHF few TRBV2 . 14 TRBJ1-5
TGTGCCAGTAGTATAGCACCGGGGATGAACACCGGGGAGCTGTTTTTT CASSIAPGMNTGELFF . TRBV19 . 16 TRBJ2-2
TGTGCCAGCAGCTTGGACAGCCACACTGAAGCTTTCTTT CASSLDSHTEAFF . TRBV5-6 . 13 TRBJ1-1
TGCAGCGTTGTCGCGGGATATTCGAATGAGCAGTTCTTC CSVVAGYSNEQFF few TRBV29-1 . 13 TRBJ2-1